The sequence of this T cell receptor (beta chain) was determined in a study of T cell repertoires in cytomegalovirus infection. TCRdb itself ran the reads through MiXCR, one entry per CDR3 protein. Altogether more than 90,000 distinct CDR3 sequences are present, 9.5% to 13% being singletons, with the ten largest covering around 29%. The germline gives CDR1 SNHLY, CDR2 FYNNEI. The CDR3 is 13 residues long. V lost 5 bases and J lost 3, with 9 bases in between. This clonotype was recorded many times. Its antigen is undetermined. This TCR was recovered from a human donor in good health (CMV status not recorded). Some clones in this sample may be carry-over from other donors' samples. The chain uses TRBV2 and TRBJ2-3; no definite D call. Sequenced: PBMCs, sequenced either directly or after in vitro stimulation (not recorded which). Here the CDR3 DNA reads TGTGCCAGCAGTTTAGTCCGAACAGATACGCAGTATTTT. As protein: CASSLVRTDTQYF. Using reference TRBV2 and TRBJ2-3 for the parts outside the CDR3, the full variable domain is EPEVTQTPSHQVTQMGQEVILRCVPISNHLYFYWYRQILGQKVEFLVSFYNNEISEKSEIFDDQFSVERPDGSNFTLKIRSTKLEDSAMYFCASSLVRTDTQYFGPGTRLTVL.